This T cell receptor (beta chain) was observed in a study of OX40 agonist ivuxolimab in advanced cancers. In the study overall: Ivuxolimab, an agonistic anti-OX40 (CD134) antibody, was given to patients.

Method: immunoSEQ multiplex PCR; TCRdb's copy keeps in-frame clones and lacks some. The table shows under 80,000 clones, with more than 75% occurring only once. Germline assignment: CDR1 MNHNS and CDR2 SASEGT. The V end was cut by 1 base, the J end by 4 bases, with 14 bases between. CDR3 length: 15 residues. The receptor's source is an adult with an advanced solid tumor such as melanoma, head and neck, liver or kidney cancer. The chain joins TRBV6-1 to TRBJ2-7, with D possibly TRBD2 on 5 matching bases. The sample in question was CD4+ or CD8+ T cells sorted from blood, obtained in a trial of the OX40 agonist ivuxolimab. The CDR3 region has the DNA TGTGCCAGCAGTGAAGGGTCTAGCAGTTATTACGAGCAGTACTTC. Its protein is CASSEGSSSYYEQYF.